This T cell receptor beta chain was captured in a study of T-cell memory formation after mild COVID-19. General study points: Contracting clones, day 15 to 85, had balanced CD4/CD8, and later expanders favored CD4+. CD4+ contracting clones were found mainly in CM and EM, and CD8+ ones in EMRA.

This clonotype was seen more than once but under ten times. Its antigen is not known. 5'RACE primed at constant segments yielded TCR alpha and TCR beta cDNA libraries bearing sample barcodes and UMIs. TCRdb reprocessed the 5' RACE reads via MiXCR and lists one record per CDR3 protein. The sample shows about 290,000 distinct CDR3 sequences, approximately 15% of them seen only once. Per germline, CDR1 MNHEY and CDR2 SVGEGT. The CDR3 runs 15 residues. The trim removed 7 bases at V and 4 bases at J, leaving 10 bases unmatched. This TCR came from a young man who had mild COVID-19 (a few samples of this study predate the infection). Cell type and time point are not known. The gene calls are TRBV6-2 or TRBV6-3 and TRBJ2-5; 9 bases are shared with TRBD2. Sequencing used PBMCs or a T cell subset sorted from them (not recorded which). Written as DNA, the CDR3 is TGTGCCAGCAACGCCGGGACTAGCATACGAGAGACCCAGTACTTC. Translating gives CASNAGTSIRETQYF.